The T cell receptor (beta chain) under discussion was sequenced for a study of regulatory T cells in long-lasting Graves disease. Germline assignment: CDR1 KGHDR and CDR2 SFDVKD. This CDR3 comprises 15 residues. Unmatched junction bases numbered 4, after V lost 3 bases and J lost 7 bases. Sequencing libraries for TCR beta were prepared with iRepertoire HTBI primers and Arm-PCR of CDR3 regions. TCRdb used MiXCR to reprocess the multiplex PCR reads, holding one entry per CDR3 protein. Seen here are 600,000 to 650,000 distinct CDR3 sequences, roughly 16% observed once, and the top ten hold under 20%. This clonotype was observed many times. Time point given: newly diagnosed GD, antithyroid drugs for less than 3 months. Researchers made the TCR library from RNA that was extracted from PBMCs. The sample was also reused in another study, on T cells in Graves' hyperthyroidism and ophthalmopathy.

The rearrangement joins TRBV24-1 to TRBJ1-5; 11 bases line up with TRBD1. The material was peripheral blood mononuclear cells (PBMCs), obtained at new diagnosis, from a patient treated with antithyroid drugs. The sequence came from a woman in her 30s with Graves disease. The CDR3 loop is CATSDRTGGEQPQHF. DNA for the CDR3: TGTGCCACCAGTGATCGGACAGGGGGCGAACAGCCCCAGCATTTT.